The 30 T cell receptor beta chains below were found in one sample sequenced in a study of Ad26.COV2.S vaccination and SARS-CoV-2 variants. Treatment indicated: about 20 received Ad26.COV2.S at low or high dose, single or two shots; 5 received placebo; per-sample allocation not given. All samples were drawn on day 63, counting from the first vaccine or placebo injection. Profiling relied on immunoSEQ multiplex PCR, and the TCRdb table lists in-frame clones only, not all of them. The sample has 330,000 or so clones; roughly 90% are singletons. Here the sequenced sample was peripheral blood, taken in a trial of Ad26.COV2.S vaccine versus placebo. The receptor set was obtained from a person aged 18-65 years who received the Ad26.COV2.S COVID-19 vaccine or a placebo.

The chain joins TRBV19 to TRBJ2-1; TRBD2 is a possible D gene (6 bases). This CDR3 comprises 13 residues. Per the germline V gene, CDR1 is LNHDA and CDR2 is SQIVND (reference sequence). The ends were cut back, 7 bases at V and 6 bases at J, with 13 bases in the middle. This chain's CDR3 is CASTHYGGNEQFF. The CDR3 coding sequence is TGTGCCAGTACTCATTACGGGGGCAATGAGCAGTTCTTC.

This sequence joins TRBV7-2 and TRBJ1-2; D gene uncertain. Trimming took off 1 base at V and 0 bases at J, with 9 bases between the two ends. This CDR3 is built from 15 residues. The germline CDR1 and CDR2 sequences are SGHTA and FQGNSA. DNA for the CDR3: TGTGCCAGCAGCTTAGAAGGCCTGACTAACTATGGCTACACCTTC. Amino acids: CASSLEGLTNYGYTF.

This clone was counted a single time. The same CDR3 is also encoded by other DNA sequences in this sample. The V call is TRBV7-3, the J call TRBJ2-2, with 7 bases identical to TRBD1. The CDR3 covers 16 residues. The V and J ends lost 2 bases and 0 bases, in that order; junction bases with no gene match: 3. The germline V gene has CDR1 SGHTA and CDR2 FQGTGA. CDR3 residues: CASSLGTVPNTGELFF. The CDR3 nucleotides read TGTGCCAGCAGCTTAGGGACAGTCCCGAACACCGGGGAGCTGTTTTTT. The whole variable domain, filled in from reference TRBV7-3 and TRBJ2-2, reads GAGVSQTPSNKVTEKGKYVELRCDPISGHTALYWYRQSLGQGPEFLIYFQGTGAADDSGLPNDRFFAVRPEGSVSTLKIQRTERGDSAVYLCASSLGTVPNTGELFFGEGSRLTVL.

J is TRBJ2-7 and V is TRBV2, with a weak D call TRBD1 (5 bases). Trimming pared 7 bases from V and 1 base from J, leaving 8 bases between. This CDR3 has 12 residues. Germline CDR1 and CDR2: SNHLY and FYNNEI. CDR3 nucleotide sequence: TGTGCCAGCACGCCAGGGTCCTACGAGCAGTACTTC. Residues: CASTPGSYEQYF.

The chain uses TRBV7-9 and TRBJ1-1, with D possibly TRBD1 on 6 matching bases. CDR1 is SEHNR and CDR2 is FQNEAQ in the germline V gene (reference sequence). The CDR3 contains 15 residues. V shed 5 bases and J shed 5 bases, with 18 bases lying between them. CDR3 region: CASSGQGSKWTEAFF. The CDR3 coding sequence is TGTGCCAGCAGCGGGCAGGGGTCCAAGTGGACTGAAGCTTTCTTT.

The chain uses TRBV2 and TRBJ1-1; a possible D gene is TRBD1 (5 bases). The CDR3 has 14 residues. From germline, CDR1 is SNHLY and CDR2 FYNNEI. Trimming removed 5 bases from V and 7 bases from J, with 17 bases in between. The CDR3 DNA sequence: TGTGCCAGCAGTAACCAGGTTGGGGCCAGTGAAGCTTTCTTT. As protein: CASSNQVGASEAFF.

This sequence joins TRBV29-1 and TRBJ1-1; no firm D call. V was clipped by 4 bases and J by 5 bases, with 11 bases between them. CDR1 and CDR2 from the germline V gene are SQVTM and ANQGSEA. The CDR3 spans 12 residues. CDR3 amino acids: CSVVGIGTEAFF. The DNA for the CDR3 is TGCAGCGTTGTTGGGATAGGGACTGAAGCTTTCTTT.

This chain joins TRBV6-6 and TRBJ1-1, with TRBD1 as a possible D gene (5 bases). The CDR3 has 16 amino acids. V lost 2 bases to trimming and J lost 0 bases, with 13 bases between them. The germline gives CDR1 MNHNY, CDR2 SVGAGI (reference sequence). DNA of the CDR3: TGTGCCAGCAGTTACAGCCAGGGACGGATGAACACTGAAGCTTTCTTT. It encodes CASSYSQGRMNTEAFF.

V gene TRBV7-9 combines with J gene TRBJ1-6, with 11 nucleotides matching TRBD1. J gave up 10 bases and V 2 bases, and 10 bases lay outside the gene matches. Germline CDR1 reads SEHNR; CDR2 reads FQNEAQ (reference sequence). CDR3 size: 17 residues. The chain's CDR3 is CASSLLRTGGAWSPLHF. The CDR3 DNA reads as TGTGCCAGCAGCTTACTTCGGACAGGGGGCGCATGGTCACCCCTCCACTTT.

The CDR3 here is CASSLAPLGDSHQPQHF. CDR3 nucleotides: TGTGCCAGCAGCTTAGCGCCCTTAGGAGACAGCCATCAGCCCCAGCATTTT. The chain joins TRBV7-9 to TRBJ1-5; D possibly corresponds to TRBD1 (5 bases). Germline V CDR1 and CDR2: SEHNR, FQNEAQ (reference sequence). This CDR3 has 17 residues. V was trimmed by 0 bases and J by 5 bases, leaving 17 bases between them.

CDR3 coding DNA: TGCGCCAGCAGCCCTGGACTAGTCTCGTACGAGCAGTACTTC. Translating it yields CASSPGLVSYEQYF. The J gene is TRBJ2-7, the V gene TRBV4-1, with 7 positions matching TRBD2. V gave up 4 bases and J gave up 4 bases; unmatched junction bases: 7. CDR3 length equals 14 residues. Germline V lookup: CDR1 MGHRA, CDR2 YSYEKL.

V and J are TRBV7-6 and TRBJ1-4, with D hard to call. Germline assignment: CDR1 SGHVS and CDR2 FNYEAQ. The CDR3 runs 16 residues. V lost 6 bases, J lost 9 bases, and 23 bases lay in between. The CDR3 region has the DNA TGTGCCAGCAGTTCGTCGGCGGCCGCTGGGGAGAAAAAACTGTTTTTT. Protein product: CASSSSAAAGEKKLFF.

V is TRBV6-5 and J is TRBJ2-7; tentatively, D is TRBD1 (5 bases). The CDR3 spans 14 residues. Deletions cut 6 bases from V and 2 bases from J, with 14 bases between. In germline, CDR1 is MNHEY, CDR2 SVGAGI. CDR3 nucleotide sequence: TGTGCCAGCAGCTCCGACAGTGTTACCTACGAGCAGTACTTC. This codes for CASSSDSVTYEQYF.

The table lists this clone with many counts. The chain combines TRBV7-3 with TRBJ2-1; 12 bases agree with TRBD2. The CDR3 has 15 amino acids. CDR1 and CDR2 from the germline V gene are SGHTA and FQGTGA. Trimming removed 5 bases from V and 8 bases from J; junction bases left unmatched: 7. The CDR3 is CASSPLAGGVDEQFF. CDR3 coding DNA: TGTGCCAGCAGCCCACTAGCGGGAGGAGTGGATGAGCAGTTCTTC.

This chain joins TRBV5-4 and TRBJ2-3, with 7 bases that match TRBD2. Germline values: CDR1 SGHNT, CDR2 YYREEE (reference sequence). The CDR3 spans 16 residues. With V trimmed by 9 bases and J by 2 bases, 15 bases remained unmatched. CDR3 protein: CATLIGGGVNTDTQYF. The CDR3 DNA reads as TGTGCCACCCTCATAGGCGGGGGAGTAAACACAGATACGCAGTATTTT. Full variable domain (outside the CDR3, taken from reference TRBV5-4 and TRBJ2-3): ETGVTQSPTHLIKTRGQQVTLRCSSQSGHNTVSWYQQALGQGPQFIFQYYREEENGRGNFPPRFSGLQFPNYSSELNVNALELDDSALYLCATLIGGGVNTDTQYFGPGTRLTVL.

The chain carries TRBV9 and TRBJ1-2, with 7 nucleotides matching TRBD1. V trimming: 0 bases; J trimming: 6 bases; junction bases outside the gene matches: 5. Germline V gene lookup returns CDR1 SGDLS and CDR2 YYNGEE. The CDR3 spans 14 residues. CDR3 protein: CASSVVDRVDGYTF. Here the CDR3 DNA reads TGTGCCAGCAGCGTAGTCGACAGGGTAGATGGCTACACCTTC.

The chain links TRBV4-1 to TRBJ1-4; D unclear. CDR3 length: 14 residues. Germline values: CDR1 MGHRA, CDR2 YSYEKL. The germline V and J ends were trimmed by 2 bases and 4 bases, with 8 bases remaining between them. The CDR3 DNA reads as TGCGCCAGCAGCCAATGGCAGCGTAATGAAAAACTGTTTTTT. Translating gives CASSQWQRNEKLFF.

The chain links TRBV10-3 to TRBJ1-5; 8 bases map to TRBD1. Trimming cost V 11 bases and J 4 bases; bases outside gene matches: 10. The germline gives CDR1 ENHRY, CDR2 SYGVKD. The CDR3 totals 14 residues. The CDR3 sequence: CAFIADRANQPQHF. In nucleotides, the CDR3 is TGTGCCTTTATCGCGGACAGGGCTAATCAGCCCCAGCATTTT.

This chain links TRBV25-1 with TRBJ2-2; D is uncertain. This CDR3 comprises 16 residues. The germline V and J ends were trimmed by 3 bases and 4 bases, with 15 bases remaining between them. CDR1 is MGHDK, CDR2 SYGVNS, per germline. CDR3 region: CASSDPVVASTGELFF. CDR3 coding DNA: TGTGCCAGCAGTGACCCGGTTGTGGCGTCCACCGGGGAGCTGTTTTTT.

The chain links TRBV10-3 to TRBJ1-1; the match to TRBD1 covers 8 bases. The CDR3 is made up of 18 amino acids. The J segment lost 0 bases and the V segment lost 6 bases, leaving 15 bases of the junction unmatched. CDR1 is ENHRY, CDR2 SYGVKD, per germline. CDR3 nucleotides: TGTGCCATCAGAAAAATAATCACAGGGGGAGGGATGAACACTGAAGCTTTCTTT. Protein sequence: CAIRKIITGGGMNTEAFF.

The CDR3 region is CASSLGIQGWNYGYTF. CDR3 bases: TGCGCCAGCAGCTTGGGAATACAGGGATGGAACTATGGCTACACCTTC. This rearrangement joins TRBV5-1 to TRBJ1-2; D may be TRBD1 (6 bases). V lost 0 bases, J lost 2 bases, and 14 bases lay in between. The CDR3 is 16 residues long. Looked up from germline, CDR1 is SGHRS and CDR2 is YFSETQ.

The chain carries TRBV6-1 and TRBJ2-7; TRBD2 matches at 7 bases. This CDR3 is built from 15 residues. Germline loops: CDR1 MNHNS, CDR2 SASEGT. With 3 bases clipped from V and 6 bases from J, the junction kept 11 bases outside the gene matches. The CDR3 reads CASSEYRGVGGEQYF. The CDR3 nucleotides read TGTGCCAGCAGTGAGTACCGGGGGGTAGGAGGCGAGCAGTACTTC.

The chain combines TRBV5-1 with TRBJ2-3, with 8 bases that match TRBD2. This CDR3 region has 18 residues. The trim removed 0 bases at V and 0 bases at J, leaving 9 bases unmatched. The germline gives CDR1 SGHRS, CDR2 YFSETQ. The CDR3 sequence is CASSLELAATFSTDTQYF. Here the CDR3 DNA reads TGCGCCAGCAGCTTGGAACTAGCGGCAACTTTTAGCACAGATACGCAGTATTTT.

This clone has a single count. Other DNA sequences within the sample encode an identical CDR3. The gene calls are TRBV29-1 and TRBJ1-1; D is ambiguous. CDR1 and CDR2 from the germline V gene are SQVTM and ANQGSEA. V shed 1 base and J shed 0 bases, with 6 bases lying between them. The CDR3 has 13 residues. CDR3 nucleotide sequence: TGCAGCGTTGAAGGCCGCTTGAACACTGAAGCTTTCTTT. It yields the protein CSVEGRLNTEAFF.

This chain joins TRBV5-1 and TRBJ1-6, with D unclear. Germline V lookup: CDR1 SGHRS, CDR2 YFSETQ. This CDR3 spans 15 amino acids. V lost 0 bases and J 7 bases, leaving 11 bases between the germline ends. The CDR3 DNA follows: TGCGCCAGCAGCTTGGAATCCGTGGGGAATTCACCCCTCCACTTT. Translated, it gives CASSLESVGNSPLHF.

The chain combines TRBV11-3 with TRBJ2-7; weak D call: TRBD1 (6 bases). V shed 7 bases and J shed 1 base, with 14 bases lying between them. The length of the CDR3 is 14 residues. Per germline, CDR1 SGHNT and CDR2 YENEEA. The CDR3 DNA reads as TGTGCCAGCACAAGAGACAGGTGGTCCTACGAGCAGTACGTC. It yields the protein CASTRDRWSYEQYV.

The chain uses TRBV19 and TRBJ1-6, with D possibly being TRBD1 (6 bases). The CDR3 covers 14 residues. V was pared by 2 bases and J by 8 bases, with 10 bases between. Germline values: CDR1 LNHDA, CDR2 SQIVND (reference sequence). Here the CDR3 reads CASSIKGGDSPLHF. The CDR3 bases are TGTGCCAGTAGTATAAAGGGGGGTGATTCACCCCTCCACTTT.

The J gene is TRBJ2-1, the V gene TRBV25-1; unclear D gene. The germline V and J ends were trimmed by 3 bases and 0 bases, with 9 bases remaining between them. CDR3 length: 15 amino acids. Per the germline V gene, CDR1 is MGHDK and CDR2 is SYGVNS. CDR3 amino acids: CASSDDGPSYNEQFF. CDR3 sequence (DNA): TGTGCCAGCAGTGACGACGGCCCCTCCTACAATGAGCAGTTCTTC. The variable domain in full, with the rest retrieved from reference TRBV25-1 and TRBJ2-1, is EADIYQTPRYLVIGTGKKITLECSQTMGHDKMYWYQQDPGMELHLIHYSYGVNSTEKGDLSSESTVSRIRTEHFPLTLESARPSHTSQYLCASSDDGPSYNEQFFGPGTRLTVL.

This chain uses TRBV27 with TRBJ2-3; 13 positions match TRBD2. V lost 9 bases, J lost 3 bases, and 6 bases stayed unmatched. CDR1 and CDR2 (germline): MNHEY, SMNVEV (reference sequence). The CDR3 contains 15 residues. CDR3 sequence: CARSRTSGRTDTQYF. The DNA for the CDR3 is TGTGCCAGAAGCCGGACTAGCGGGAGAACAGATACGCAGTATTTT.

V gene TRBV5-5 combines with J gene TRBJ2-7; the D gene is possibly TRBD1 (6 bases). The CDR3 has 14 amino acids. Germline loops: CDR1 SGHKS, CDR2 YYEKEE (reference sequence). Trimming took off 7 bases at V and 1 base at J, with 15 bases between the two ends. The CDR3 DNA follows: TGTGCCAGCCGCTCGGACAGACAGTCCTACGAGCAGTACTTC. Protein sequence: CASRSDRQSYEQYF. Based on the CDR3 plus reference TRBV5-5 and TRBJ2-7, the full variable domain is DAGVTQSPTHLIKTRGQQVTLRCSPISGHKSVSWYQQVLGQGPQFIFQYYEKEERGRGNFPDRFSARQFPNYSSELNVNALLLGDSALYLCASRSDRQSYEQYFGPGTRLTVT.